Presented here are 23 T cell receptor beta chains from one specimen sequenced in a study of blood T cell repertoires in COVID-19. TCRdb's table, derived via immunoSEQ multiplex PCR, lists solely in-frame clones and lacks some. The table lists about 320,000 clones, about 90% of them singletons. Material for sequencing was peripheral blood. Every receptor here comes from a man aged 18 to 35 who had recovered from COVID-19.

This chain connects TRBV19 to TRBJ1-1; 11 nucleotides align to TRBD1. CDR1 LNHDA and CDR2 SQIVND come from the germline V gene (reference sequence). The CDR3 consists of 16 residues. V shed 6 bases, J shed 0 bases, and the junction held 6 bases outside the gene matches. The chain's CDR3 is CASRKDRGPVNTEAFF. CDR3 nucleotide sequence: TGTGCCAGTAGGAAGGACAGGGGGCCGGTGAACACTGAAGCTTTCTTT.

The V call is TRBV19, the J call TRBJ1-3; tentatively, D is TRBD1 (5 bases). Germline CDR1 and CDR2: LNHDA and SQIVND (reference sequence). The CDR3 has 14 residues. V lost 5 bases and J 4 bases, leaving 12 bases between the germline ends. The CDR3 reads CASSPQGVGNTIYF. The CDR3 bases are TGTGCCAGTAGTCCCCAGGGTGTCGGAAACACCATATATTTT.

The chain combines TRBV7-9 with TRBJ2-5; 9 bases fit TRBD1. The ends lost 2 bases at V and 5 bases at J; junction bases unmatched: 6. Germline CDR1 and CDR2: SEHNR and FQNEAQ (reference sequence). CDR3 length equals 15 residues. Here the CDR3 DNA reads TGTGCCAGCAGCTTAATCGGACAGGGGTTCGAGACCCAGTACTTC. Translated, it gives CASSLIGQGFETQYF.

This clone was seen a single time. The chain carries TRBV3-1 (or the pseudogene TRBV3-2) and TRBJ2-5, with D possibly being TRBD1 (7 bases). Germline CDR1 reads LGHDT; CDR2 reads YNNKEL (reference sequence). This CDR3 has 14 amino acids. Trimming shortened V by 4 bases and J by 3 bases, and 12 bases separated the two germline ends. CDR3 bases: TGTGCCAGCAGCCGCCGCGGGACAGAAGAGACCCAGTACTTC. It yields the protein CASSRRGTEETQYF.

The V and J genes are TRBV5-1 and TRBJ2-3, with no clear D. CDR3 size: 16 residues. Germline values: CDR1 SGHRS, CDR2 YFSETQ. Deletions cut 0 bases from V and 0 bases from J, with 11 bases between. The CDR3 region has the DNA TGCGCCAGCAGCTTGGGCTTAGACTCTAGCACAGATACGCAGTATTTT. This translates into CASSLGLDSSTDTQYF. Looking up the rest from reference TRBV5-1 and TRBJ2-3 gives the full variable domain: KAGVTQTPRYLIKTRGQQVTLSCSPISGHRSVSWYQQTPGQGLQFLFEYFSETQRNKGNFPGRFSGRQFSNSRSEMNVSTLELGDSALYLCASSLGLDSSTDTQYFGPGTRLTVL.

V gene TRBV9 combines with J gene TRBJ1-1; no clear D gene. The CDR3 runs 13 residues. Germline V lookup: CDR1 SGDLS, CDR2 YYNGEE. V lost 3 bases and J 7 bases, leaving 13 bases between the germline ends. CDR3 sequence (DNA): TGTGCCAGCAGCGGCCAAGGGAGTCGTGAAGCTTTCTTT. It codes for CASSGQGSREAFF.

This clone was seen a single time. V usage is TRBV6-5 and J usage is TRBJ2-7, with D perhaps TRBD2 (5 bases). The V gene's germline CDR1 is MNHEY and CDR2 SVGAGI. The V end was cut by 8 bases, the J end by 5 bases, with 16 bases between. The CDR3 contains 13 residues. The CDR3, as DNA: TGTGCCAGCTTCAGCCCCCTCGGGAACGAGCAGTACTTC. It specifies CASFSPLGNEQYF.

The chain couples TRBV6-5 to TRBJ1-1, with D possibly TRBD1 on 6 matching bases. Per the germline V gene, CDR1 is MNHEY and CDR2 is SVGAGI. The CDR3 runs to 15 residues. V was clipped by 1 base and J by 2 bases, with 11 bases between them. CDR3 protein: CASSYWQGTNTEAFF. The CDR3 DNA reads TGTGCCAGCAGTTACTGGCAGGGGACCAACACTGAAGCTTTCTTT.

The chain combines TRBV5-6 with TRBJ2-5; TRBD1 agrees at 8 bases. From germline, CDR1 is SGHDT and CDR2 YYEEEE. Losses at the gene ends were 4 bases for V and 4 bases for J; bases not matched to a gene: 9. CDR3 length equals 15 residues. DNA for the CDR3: TGTGCCAGCAGCAAAAACGCACAGGGGGGAGAGACCCAGTACTTC. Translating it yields CASSKNAQGGETQYF.

The chain's CDR3 is CASSLDGGGGYF. As DNA, the CDR3 is TGCGCCAGCAGCTTGGACGGCGGGGGCGGGTATTTT. V gene TRBV5-1 combines with J gene TRBJ2-3; possibly TRBD2 for D (7 bases). The V gene lost 0 bases and the J gene lost 14 bases, with 13 bases spanning the gap. CDR1 SGHRS and CDR2 YFSETQ come from the germline V gene. The CDR3 is 12 amino acids.

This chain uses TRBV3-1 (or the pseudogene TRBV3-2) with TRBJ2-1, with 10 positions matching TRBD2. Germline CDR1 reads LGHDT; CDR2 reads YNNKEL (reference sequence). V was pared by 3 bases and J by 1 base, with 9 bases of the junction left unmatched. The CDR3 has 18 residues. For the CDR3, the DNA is TGTGCCAGCAGCCATCTGGGGCCTAGCGGGGGATCCTACAATGAGCAGTTCTTC. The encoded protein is CASSHLGPSGGSYNEQFF.

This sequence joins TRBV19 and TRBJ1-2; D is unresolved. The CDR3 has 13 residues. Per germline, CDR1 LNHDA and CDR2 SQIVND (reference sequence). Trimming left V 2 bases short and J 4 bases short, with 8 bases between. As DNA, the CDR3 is TGTGCCAGTAGTATACAGTCAAGCTATGGCTACACCTTC. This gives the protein CASSIQSSYGYTF. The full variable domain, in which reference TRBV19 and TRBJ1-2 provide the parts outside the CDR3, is DGGITQSPKYLFRKEGQNVTLSCEQNLNHDAMYWYRQDPGQGLRLIYYSQIVNDFQKGDIAEGYSVSREKKESFPLTVTSAQKNPTAFYLCASSIQSSYGYTFGSGTRLTVV.

CDR3 residues: CASSNHRGQNTGELFF. CDR3 nucleotides: TGTGCCAGCAGCAATCATAGGGGACAGAACACCGGGGAGCTGTTTTTT. The V and J genes are TRBV7-2 and TRBJ2-2, with D possibly TRBD1 on 6 matching bases. Germline-derived CDR1 and CDR2 are SGHTA and FQGNSA. Trimming pared 5 bases from V and 1 base from J, leaving 14 bases between. This CDR3 is 16 amino acids long. The full variable domain, its missing parts supplied by reference TRBV7-2 and TRBJ2-2, is GAGVSQSPSNKVTEKGKDVELRCDPISGHTALYWYRQSLGQGLEFLIYFQGNSAPDKSGLPSDRFSAERTGGSVSTLTIQRTQQEDSAVYLCASSNHRGQNTGELFFGEGSRLTVL.

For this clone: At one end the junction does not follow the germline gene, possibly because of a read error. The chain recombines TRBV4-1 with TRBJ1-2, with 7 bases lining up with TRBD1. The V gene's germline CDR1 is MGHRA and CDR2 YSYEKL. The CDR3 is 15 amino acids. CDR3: CASSKDREGNYGYTF. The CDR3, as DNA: TGCGCCAGCAGCAAAGACAGGGAGGGGAACTATGGCTACACCTTC.

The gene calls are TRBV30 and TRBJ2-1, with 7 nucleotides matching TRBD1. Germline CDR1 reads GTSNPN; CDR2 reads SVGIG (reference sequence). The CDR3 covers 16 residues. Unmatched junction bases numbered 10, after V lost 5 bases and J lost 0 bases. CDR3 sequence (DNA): TGTGCCTGGGACAGAGGGGGCTTTACCTCCTACAATGAGCAGTTCTTC. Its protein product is CAWDRGGFTSYNEQFF.

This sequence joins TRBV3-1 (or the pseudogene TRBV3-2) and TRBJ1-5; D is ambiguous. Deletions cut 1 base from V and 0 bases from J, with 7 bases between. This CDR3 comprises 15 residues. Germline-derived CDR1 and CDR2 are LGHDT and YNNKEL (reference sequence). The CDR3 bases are TGTGCCAGCAGCCAAGGGCAGGTTAGCAATCAGCCCCAGCATTTT. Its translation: CASSQGQVSNQPQHF.

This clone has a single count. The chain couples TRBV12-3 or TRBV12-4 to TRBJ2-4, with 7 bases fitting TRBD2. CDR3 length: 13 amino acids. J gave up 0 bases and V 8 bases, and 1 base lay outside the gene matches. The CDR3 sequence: CASGEGAKNIQYF. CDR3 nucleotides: TGTGCCAGCGGGGAGGGAGCCAAAAACATTCAGTACTTC.

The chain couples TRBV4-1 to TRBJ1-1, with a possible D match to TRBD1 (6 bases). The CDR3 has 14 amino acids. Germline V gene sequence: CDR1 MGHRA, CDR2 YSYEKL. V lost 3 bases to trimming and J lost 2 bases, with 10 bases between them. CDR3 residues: CASSHKGVNTEAFF. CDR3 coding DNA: TGCGCCAGCAGCCACAAGGGGGTTAACACTGAAGCTTTCTTT.

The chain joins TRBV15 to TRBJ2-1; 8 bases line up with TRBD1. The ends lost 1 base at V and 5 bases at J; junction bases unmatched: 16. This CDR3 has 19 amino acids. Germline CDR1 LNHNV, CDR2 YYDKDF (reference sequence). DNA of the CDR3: TGTGCCACCAGCAGAGCCTACCTACCCGGGACAGGCAGACACAATGAGCAGTTCTTC. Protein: CATSRAYLPGTGRHNEQFF.

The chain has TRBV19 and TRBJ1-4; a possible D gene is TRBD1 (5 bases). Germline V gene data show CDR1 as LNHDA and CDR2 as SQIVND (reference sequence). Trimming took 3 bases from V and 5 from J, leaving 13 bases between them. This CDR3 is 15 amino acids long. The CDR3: CASSMFAGNNEKLFF. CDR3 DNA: TGTGCCAGTAGTATGTTTGCAGGGAACAATGAAAAACTGTTTTTT.

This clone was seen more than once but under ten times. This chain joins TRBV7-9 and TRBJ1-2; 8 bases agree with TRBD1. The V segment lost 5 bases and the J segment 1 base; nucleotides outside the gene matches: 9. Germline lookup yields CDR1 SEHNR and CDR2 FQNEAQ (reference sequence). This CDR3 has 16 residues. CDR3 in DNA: TGTGCCAGCAGCCGTAGGGGACAGGAGAATAACTATGGCTACACCTTC. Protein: CASSRRGQENNYGYTF.

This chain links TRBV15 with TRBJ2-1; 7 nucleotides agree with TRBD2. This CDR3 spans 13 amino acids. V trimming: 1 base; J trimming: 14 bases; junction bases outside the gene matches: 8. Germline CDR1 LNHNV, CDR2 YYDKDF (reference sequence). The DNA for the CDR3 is TGTGCCACCAGCAGAGGGGGGGGAGCGGCGGAGTTCTTC. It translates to CATSRGGGAAEFF.

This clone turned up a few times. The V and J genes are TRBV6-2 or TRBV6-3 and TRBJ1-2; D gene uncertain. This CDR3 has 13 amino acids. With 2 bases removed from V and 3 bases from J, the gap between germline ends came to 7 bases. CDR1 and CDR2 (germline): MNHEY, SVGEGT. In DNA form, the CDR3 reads TGTGCCAGCAGTTACGGTACAGACTATGGCTACACCTTC. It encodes CASSYGTDYGYTF.